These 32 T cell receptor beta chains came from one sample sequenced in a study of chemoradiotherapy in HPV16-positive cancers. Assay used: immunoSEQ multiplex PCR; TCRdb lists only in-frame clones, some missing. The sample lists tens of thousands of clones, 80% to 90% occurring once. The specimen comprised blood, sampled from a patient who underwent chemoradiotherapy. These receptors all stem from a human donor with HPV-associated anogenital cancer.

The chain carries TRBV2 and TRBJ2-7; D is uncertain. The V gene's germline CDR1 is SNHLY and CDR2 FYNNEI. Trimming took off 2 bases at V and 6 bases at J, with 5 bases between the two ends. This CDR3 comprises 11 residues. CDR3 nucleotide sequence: TGTGCCAGCAGTGAACGCATCGAGCAGTACTTC. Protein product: CASSERIEQYF.

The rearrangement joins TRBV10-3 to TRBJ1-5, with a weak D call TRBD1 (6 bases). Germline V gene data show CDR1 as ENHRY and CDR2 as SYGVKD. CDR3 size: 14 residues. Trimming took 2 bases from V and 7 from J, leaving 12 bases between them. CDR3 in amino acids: CAISETQGSQPQHF. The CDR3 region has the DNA TGTGCCATCAGTGAGACACAGGGAAGCCAGCCCCAGCATTTT.

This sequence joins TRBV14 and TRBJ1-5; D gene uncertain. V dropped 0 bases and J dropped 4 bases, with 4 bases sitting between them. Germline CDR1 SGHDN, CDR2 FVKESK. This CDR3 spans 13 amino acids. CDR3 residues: CASSQDPNQPQHF. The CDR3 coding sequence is TGTGCCAGCAGCCAAGATCCAAATCAGCCCCAGCATTTT.

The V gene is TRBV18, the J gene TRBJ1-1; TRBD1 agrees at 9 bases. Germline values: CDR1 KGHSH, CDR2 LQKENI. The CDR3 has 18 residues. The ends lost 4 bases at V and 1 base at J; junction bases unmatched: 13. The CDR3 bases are TGTGCCAGCTCACTAAGCCTCCCGGACAGGGGTTGGAACACTGAAGCTTTCTTT. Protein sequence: CASSLSLPDRGWNTEAFF.

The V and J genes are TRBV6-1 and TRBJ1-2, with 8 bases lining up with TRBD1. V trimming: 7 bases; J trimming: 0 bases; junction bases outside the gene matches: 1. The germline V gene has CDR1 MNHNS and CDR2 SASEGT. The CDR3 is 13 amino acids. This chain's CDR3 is CASKTGANYGYTF. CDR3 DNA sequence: TGTGCCAGCAAGACAGGGGCTAACTATGGCTACACCTTC.

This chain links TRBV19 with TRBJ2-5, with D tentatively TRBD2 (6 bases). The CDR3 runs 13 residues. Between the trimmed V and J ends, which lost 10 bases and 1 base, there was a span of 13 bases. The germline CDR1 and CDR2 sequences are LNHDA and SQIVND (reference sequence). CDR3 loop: CAIGSAGQETQYF. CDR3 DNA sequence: TGTGCCATAGGGTCAGCGGGCCAAGAGACCCAGTACTTC.

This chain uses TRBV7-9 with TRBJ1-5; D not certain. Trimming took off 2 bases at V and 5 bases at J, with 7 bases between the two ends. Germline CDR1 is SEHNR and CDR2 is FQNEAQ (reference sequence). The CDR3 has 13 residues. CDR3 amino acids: CASSLNQYQPQHF. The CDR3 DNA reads TGTGCCAGCAGCTTAAACCAGTATCAGCCCCAGCATTTT.

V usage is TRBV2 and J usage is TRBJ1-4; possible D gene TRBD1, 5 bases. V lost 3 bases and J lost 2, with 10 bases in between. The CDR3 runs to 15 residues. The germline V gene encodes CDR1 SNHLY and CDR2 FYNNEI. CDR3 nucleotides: TGTGCCAGCAGTGACCCAGGGCGGACTAATGAAAAACTGTTTTTT. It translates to CASSDPGRTNEKLFF.

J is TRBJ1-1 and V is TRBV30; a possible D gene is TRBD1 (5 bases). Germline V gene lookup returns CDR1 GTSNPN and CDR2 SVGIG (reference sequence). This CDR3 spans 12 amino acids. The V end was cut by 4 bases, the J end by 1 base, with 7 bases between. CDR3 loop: CAWKTGNTEAFF. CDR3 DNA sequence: TGTGCCTGGAAAACAGGGAACACTGAAGCTTTCTTT.

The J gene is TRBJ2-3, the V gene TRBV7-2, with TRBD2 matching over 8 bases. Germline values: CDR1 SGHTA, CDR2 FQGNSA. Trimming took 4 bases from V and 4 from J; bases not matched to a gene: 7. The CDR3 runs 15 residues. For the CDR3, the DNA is TGTGCCAGCAGCTCCCGGGGGGGCCAGGCAGATACGCAGTATTTT. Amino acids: CASSSRGGQADTQYF.

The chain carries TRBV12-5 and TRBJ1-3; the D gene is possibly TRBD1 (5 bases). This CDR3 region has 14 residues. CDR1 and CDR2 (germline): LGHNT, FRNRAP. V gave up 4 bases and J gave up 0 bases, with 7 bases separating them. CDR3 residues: CASGSGNSGNTIYF. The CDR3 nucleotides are TGTGCTAGTGGTTCAGGGAACTCTGGAAACACCATATATTTT.

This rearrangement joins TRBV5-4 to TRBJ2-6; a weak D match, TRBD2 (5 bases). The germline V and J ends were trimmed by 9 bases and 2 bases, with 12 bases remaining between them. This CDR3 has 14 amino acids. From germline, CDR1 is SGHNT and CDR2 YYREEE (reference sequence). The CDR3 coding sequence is TGTGCCACCAGGCGGACTGCTGGGGCCAACGTCCTGACTTTC. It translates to CATRRTAGANVLTF.

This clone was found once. This CDR3 reads CASSPGGSSGNTIYF. The CDR3 nucleotides are TGTGCCAGCAGTCCAGGGGGGAGTTCTGGAAACACCATATATTTT. This rearrangement joins TRBV7-8 to TRBJ1-3; 7 nucleotides match TRBD1. Germline V gene data show CDR1 as SGHVS and CDR2 as FQNEAQ. CDR3 length equals 15 residues. V was pared by 6 bases and J by 1 base, with 6 bases of the junction left unmatched. Full variable domain (rest looked up from reference TRBV7-8 and TRBJ1-3): GAGVSQSPRYKVAKRGQDVALRCDPISGHVSLFWYQQALGQGPEFLTYFQNEAQLDKSGLPSDRFFAERPEGSVSTLKIQRTQQEDSAVYLCASSPGGSSGNTIYFGEGSWLTVV.

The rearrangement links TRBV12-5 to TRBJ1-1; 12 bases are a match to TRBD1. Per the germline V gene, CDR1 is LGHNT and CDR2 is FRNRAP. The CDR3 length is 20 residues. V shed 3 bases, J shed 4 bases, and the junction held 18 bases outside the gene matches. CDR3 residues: CASGFITWPGQGARSTEAFF. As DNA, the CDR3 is TGTGCTAGTGGTTTTATAACATGGCCGGGACAGGGGGCTAGAAGCACTGAAGCTTTCTTT.

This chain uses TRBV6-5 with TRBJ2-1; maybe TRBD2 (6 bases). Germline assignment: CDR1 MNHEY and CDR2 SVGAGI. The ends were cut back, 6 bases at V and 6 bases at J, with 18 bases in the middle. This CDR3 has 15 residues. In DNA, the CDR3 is TGTGCCAGCAGGTCGACTAGTAGGGATGTCAATGAGCAGTTCTTC. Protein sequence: CASRSTSRDVNEQFF.

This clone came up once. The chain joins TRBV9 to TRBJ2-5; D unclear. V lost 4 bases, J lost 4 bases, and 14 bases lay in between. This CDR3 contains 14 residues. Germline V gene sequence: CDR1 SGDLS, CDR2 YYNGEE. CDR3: CASSPGGPPETQYF. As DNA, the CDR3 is TGTGCCAGCAGCCCCGGCGGACCCCCAGAGACCCAGTACTTC.

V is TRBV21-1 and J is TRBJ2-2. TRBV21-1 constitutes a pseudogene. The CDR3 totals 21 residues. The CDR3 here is CASSKVGPVAHLNSNTGELFF. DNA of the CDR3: TGTGCCAGCAGCAAAGTAGGGCCGGTGGCTCATCTCAACTCGAACACCGGGGAGCTGTTTTTT.

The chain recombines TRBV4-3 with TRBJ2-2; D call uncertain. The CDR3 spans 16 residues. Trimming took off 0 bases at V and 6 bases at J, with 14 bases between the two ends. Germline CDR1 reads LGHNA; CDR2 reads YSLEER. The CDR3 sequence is CASSQEPRGRAGELFF. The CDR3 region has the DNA TGCGCCAGCAGCCAAGAACCCCGAGGACGTGCCGGGGAGCTGTTTTTT.

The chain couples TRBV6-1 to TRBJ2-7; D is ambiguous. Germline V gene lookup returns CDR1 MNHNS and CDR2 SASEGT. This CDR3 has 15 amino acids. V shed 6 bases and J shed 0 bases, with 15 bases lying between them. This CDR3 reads CASSPQQTSSYEQYF. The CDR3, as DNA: TGTGCCAGCAGCCCACAACAGACAAGCTCCTACGAGCAGTACTTC.

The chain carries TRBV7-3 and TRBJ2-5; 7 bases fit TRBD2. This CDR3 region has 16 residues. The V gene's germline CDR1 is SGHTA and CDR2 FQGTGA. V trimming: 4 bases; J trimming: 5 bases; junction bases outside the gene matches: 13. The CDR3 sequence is CASSYGSGVVNETQYF. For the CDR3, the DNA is TGTGCCAGCAGCTATGGAAGCGGGGTGGTCAATGAGACCCAGTACTTC.

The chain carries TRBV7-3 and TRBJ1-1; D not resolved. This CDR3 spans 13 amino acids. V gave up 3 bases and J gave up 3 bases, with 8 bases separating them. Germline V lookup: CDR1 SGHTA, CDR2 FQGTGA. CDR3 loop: CASSFDSDTEAFF. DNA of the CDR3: TGTGCCAGCAGCTTTGATTCAGACACTGAAGCTTTCTTT.

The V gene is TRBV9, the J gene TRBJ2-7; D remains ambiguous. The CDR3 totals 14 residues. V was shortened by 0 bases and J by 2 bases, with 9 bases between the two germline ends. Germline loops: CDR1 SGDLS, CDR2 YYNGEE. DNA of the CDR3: TGTGCCAGCAGCGTAGCCGCGGCAACCTACGAGCAGTACTTC. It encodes CASSVAAATYEQYF.

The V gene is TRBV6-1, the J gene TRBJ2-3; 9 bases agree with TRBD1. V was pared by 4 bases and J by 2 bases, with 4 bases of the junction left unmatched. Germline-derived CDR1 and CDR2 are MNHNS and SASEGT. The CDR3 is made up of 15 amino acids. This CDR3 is CASSVGTGITDTQYF. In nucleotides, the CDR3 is TGTGCCAGCAGTGTTGGGACAGGGATCACAGATACGCAGTATTTT.

The CDR3 DNA reads TGTGCCAGCACCCCCATGGCGGCGTCCTACGAGCAGTACTTC. It encodes CASTPMAASYEQYF. The chain couples TRBV11-2 to TRBJ2-7; no clear D gene. The ends were cut back, 7 bases at V and 1 base at J, with 14 bases in the middle. Germline CDR1 is SGHAT and CDR2 is FQNNGV. This CDR3 contains 14 residues.

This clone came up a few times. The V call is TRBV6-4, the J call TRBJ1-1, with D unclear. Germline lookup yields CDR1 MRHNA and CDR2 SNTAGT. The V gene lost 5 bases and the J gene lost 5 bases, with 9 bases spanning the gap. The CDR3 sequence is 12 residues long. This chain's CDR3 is CASSRHRTEAFF. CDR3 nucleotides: TGTGCCAGCAGTAGACACCGTACTGAAGCTTTCTTT.

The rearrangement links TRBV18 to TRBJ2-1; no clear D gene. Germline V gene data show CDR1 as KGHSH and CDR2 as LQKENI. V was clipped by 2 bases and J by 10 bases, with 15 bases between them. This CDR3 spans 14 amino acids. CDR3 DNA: TGTGCCAGCTCACCATTTTCCTCCTATGGGGAGCAGTTCTTC. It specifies CASSPFSSYGEQFF.

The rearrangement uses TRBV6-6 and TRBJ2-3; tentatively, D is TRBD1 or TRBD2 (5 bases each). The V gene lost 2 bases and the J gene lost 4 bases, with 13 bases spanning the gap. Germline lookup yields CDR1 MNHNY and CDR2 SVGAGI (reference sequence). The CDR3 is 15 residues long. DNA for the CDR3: TGTGCCAGCAGTTACGCATCGGGACCCGCAGATACGCAGTATTTT. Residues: CASSYASGPADTQYF.

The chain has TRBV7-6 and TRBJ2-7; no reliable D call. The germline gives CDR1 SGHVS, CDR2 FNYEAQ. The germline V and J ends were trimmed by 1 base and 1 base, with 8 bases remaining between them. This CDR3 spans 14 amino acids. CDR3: CASSLVADSYEQYF. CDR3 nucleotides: TGTGCCAGCAGCTTAGTTGCAGATTCCTACGAGCAGTACTTC.

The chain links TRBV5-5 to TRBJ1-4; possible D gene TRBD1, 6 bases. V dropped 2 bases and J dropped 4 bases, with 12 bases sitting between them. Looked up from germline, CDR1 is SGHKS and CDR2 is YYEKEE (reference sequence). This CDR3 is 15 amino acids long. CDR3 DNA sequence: TGTGCCAGCAGCTTCCAAACAGGGAATAATGAAAAACTGTTTTTT. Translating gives CASSFQTGNNEKLFF.

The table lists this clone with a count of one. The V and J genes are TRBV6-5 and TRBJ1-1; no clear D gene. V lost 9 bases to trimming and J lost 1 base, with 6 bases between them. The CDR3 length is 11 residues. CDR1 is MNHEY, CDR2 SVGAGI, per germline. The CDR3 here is CASWKNTEAFF. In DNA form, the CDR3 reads TGTGCCAGTTGGAAGAACACTGAAGCTTTCTTT.

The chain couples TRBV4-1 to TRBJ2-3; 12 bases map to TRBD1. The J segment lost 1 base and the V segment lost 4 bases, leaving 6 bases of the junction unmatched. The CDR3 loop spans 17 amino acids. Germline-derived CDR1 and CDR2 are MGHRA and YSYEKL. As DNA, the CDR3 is TGCGCCAGCAGCCCTTACGGGACAGGGGGCGGCACAGATACGCAGTATTTT. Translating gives CASSPYGTGGGTDTQYF.

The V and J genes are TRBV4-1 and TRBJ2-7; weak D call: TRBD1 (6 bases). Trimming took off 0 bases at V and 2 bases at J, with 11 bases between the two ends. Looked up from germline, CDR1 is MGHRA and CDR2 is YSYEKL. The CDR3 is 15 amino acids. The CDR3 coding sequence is TGCGCCAGCAGCCAAGAAGCCAGGGGCCCCTACGAGCAGTACTTC. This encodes CASSQEARGPYEQYF.